The next 22 T cell receptor beta chains were all read from a single sample in a study of CD8 T cells in Susac syndrome. RNA, at about 0.5 to 1 ug, was reverse transcribed with random hexamers. One entry per CDR3 protein results from TCRdb running MiXCR on the immunoSEQ multiplex PCR reads. The sample consists of approximately 70,000 distinct CDR3 sequences, around 96% of them appearing once. Sample: CD4+ T cells from PBMCs. The receptors derive from a human donor with multiple sclerosis.

The gene calls are TRBV3-1 and TRBJ1-5; unclear D gene. Per the germline V gene, CDR1 is LGHDT and CDR2 is YNNKEL (reference sequence). The V and J ends lost 0 bases and 9 bases respectively, with 6 bases between them. The CDR3 has 12 residues. CDR3 loop: CASSQEDGPQHF. CDR3 DNA sequence: TGTGCCAGCAGCCAAGAGGATGGGCCCCAGCATTTT.

The J gene is TRBJ1-1, the V gene TRBV30; D might be TRBD1 (6 bases). The CDR3 has 13 amino acids. Germline lookup yields CDR1 GTSNPN and CDR2 SVGIG (reference sequence). Trimming stripped 5 bases from V and 6 bases from J, with 16 bases between. The CDR3 loop is CAWDPRGGAEAFF. The CDR3, as DNA: TGTGCCTGGGACCCTAGGGGGGGAGCTGAAGCTTTCTTT.

The rearrangement links TRBV3-1 to TRBJ2-5, with 9 positions matching TRBD1. CDR3 length: 15 residues. V lost 5 bases to trimming and J lost 5 bases; unmatched junction nucleotides: 9. From germline, CDR1 is LGHDT and CDR2 YNNKEL (reference sequence). CDR3 sequence: CASSKAGTGRETQYF. DNA of the CDR3: TGTGCCAGCAGCAAAGCCGGGACAGGGCGTGAGACCCAGTACTTC.

J is TRBJ1-1 and V is TRBV29-1; unclear D gene. In germline, CDR1 is SQVTM, CDR2 ANQGSEA. V lost 1 base to trimming and J lost 6 bases, with 15 bases between them. The length of the CDR3 is 14 residues. CDR3 sequence (DNA): TGCAGCGTTGAAGTTAGGGCTGGGGTCGCTGAAGCTTTCTTT. This gives the protein CSVEVRAGVAEAFF.

The rearrangement joins TRBV9 to TRBJ2-5, with D unclear. V was pared by 0 bases and J by 0 bases, with 6 bases between. The germline V gene has CDR1 SGDLS and CDR2 YYNGEE. There are 14 residues in the CDR3. This CDR3 is CASSVGPNQETQYF. In nucleotides, the CDR3 is TGTGCCAGCAGCGTAGGCCCTAACCAAGAGACCCAGTACTTC.

The chain is built from TRBV5-1 and TRBJ2-7; 13 nucleotides align to TRBD2. Per germline, CDR1 SGHRS and CDR2 YFSETQ. V dropped 1 base and J dropped 1; count of bases not matched to a gene: 5. This CDR3 spans 17 amino acids. CDR3 in amino acids: CASSLKGTSGESYEQYF. The CDR3 DNA is TGCGCCAGCAGCTTGAAGGGGACTAGCGGGGAGTCCTACGAGCAGTACTTC.

The rearrangement joins TRBV29-1 to TRBJ1-2, with TRBD1 as a possible D gene (5 bases). Germline lookup yields CDR1 SQVTM and CDR2 ANQGSEA. Between the trimmed V and J ends, which lost 4 bases and 5 bases, there was a span of 11 bases. There are 12 residues in the CDR3. The CDR3 region is CSVVQGGYGYTF. The DNA of the CDR3 is TGCAGCGTTGTCCAGGGAGGATATGGCTACACCTTC.

The J gene is TRBJ2-5, the V gene TRBV6-6; possible D gene TRBD2, 5 bases. CDR3 length: 15 residues. Per the germline V gene, CDR1 is MNHNY and CDR2 is SVGAGI (reference sequence). V was cut by 2 bases and J by 9 bases, with 19 bases left in between. The CDR3 sequence is CASSYTRGASGPQYF. CDR3 bases: TGTGCCAGCAGTTACACCCGAGGAGCCAGCGGTCCCCAGTACTTC.

This clonotype was recorded once. This chain connects TRBV12-3 or TRBV12-4 to TRBJ1-1, with 7 positions matching TRBD1. With V trimmed by 7 bases and J by 3 bases, 11 bases remained unmatched. This CDR3 spans 15 amino acids. The DNA of the CDR3 is TGTGCCAGCAACATCGTCAGGGGGTCCCACACTGAAGCTTTCTTT. It encodes CASNIVRGSHTEAFF.

This clonotype was detected once. The chain has TRBV6-5 and TRBJ2-5; tentatively, D is TRBD1 (5 bases). CDR1 is MNHEY, CDR2 SVGAGI, per germline. V shed 0 bases and J shed 5 bases, with 19 bases lying between them. The CDR3 totals 17 residues. The chain's CDR3 is CASSYSSQGGFTETQYF. The CDR3 DNA reads as TGTGCCAGCAGTTACTCGAGTCAGGGTGGTTTTACGGAGACCCAGTACTTC.

The rearrangement links TRBV11-2 to TRBJ2-5; 7 bases agree with TRBD1. V shed 5 bases, J shed 6 bases, and the junction held 12 bases outside the gene matches. The CDR3 runs 15 residues. Germline V CDR1 and CDR2: SGHAT, FQNNGV. Here the CDR3 DNA reads TGTGCCAGCAGCCCGTTGACAGGGCCTCTGCAGACCCAGTACTTC. It translates to CASSPLTGPLQTQYF.

The gene calls are TRBV12-3 or TRBV12-4 and TRBJ1-5; D is ambiguous. The CDR3 runs to 14 residues. Trimming cost V 2 bases and J 7 bases, with 12 bases left between them. The CDR3 protein is CASSLSGLGQPQHF. Here the CDR3 DNA reads TGTGCCAGCAGTTTATCGGGGTTGGGGCAGCCCCAGCATTTT.

V and J are TRBV3-1 and TRBJ2-5; 9 nucleotides align to TRBD1. The trim removed 4 bases at V and 7 bases at J, leaving 4 bases unmatched. Looked up from germline, CDR1 is LGHDT and CDR2 is YNNKEL (reference sequence). This CDR3 is built from 13 residues. CDR3 DNA sequence: TGTGCCAGCAGCCGGGACAGGGAAGGGACCCAGTACTTC. Protein product: CASSRDREGTQYF.

The J gene is TRBJ2-7, the V gene TRBV2, with 9 bases matching TRBD1. Germline-derived CDR1 and CDR2 are SNHLY and FYNNEI. The CDR3 extends over 15 amino acids. V lost 6 bases and J lost 1; bases outside the gene matches: 7. CDR3 nucleotides: TGTGCCAGCAGGGCTCCGGGACAGGGATCCTACGAGCAGTACTTC. This encodes CASRAPGQGSYEQYF.

The rearrangement uses TRBV29-1 and TRBJ1-1; no reliable D call. The germline V and J ends were trimmed by 2 bases and 7 bases, with 11 bases remaining between them. The CDR3 consists of 12 residues. The germline V gene has CDR1 SQVTM and CDR2 ANQGSEA. Written as DNA, the CDR3 is TGCAGCGTTGAATCTGGGAATGGTGAAGCTTTCTTT. This codes for CSVESGNGEAFF.

The chain employs TRBV20-1 and TRBJ2-3, with 9 bases lining up with TRBD2. The V and J ends lost 6 bases and 3 bases, in that order; junction bases with no gene match: 10. The CDR3 extends over 15 amino acids. Germline V gene sequence: CDR1 DFQATT, CDR2 SNEGSKA (reference sequence). CDR3 region: CSAVPGGRATDTQYF. CDR3 bases: TGCAGTGCCGTCCCAGGCGGGAGGGCTACAGATACGCAGTATTTT.

The chain recombines TRBV29-1 with TRBJ2-1; TRBD2 aligns across 11 bases. Germline loops: CDR1 SQVTM, CDR2 ANQGSEA. The CDR3 is 14 residues long. Trimming took 7 bases from V and 2 from J; bases not matched to a gene: 4. The CDR3 spells CSAPLAGAYNEQFF. The CDR3 DNA is TGCAGCGCTCCACTAGCGGGGGCCTACAATGAGCAGTTCTTC.

This rearrangement joins TRBV20-1 to TRBJ2-7; 9 positions match TRBD1. J was trimmed by 6 bases and V by 6 bases; bases with no gene match: 15. The CDR3 runs to 15 residues. The V gene's germline CDR1 is DFQATT and CDR2 SNEGSKA (reference sequence). For the CDR3, the DNA is TGCAGTGCCACCAAGGGAAGGACAGGGGTTTTCGAGCAGTACTTC. This codes for CSATKGRTGVFEQYF.

In DNA, the CDR3 is TGCAGTGCTAGTAGACAGGACAATCAGCCCCAGCATTTT. This encodes CSASRQDNQPQHF. The J gene is TRBJ1-5, the V gene TRBV20-1, with D perhaps matching TRBD1 (6 bases). CDR3 size: 13 residues. Germline-derived CDR1 and CDR2 are DFQATT and SNEGSKA (reference sequence). V lost 3 bases and J 3 bases, leaving 9 bases between the germline ends.

Here the CDR3 reads CSVETGPYEQYF. CDR3 sequence (DNA): TGCAGCGTTGAAACGGGACCCTACGAGCAGTACTTC. This chain uses TRBV29-1 with TRBJ2-7; the D call may be TRBD1 or TRBD2 (5 bases each). The CDR3 is made up of 12 amino acids. With 2 bases removed from V and 2 bases from J, the gap between germline ends came to 7 bases. The germline V gene has CDR1 SQVTM and CDR2 ANQGSEA.

This clonotype appeared a single time. The chain carries TRBV7-9 and TRBJ2-1; 9 bases line up with TRBD2. Germline CDR1 reads SEHNR; CDR2 reads FQNEAQ (reference sequence). The CDR3 has 16 amino acids. The ends lost 5 bases at V and 2 bases at J; junction bases unmatched: 7. The CDR3 loop is CASSLSGGWTYNEQFF. The CDR3 DNA reads as TGTGCCAGCAGCCTGAGCGGGGGGTGGACCTACAATGAGCAGTTCTTC.

This sequence joins TRBV15 and TRBJ1-4; the D gene is possibly TRBD1 (5 bases). V dropped 2 bases and J dropped 3 bases, with 7 bases sitting between them. This CDR3 is 14 amino acids long. Germline values: CDR1 LNHNV, CDR2 YYDKDF (reference sequence). CDR3 in amino acids: CATSRQGSNEKLFF. The CDR3 DNA reads TGTGCCACCAGCAGACAGGGATCTAATGAAAAACTGTTTTTT.